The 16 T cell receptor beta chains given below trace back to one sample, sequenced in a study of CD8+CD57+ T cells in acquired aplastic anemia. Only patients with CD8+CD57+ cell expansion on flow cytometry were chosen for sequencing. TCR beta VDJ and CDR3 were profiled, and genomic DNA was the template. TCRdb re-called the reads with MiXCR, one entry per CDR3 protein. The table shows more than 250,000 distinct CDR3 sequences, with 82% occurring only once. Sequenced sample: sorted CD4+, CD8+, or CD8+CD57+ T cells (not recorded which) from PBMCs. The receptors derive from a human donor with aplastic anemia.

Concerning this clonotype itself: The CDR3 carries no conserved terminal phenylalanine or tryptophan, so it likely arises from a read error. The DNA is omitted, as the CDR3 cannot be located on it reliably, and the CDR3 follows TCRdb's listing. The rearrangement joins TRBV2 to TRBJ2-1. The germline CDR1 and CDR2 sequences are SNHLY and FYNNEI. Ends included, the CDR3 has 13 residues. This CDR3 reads CATSRELDNEQVY.

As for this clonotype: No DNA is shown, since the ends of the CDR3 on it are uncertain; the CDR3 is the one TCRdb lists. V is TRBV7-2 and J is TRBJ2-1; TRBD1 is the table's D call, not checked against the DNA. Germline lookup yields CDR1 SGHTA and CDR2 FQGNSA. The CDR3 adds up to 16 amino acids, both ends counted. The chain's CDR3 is CASSLPQGSYTFGQFF.

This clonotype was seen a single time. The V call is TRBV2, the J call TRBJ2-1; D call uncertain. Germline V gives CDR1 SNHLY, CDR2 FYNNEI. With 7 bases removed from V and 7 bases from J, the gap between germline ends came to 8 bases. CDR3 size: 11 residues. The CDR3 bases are TGTGCCAGCAACGCGCGAAATGAGCAGTTCTTC. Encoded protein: CASNARNEQFF.

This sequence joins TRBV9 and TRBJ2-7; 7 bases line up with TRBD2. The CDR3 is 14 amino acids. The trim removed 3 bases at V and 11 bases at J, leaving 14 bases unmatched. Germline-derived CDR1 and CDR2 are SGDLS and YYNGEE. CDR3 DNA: TGTGCCAGCAGCGGCGTAGCGGGTAACACCGGGGAGTACTTC. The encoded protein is CASSGVAGNTGEYF.

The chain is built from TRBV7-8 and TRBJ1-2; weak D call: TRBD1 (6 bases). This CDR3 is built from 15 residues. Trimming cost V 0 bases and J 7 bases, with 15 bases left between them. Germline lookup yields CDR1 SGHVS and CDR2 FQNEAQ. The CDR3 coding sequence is TGTGCCAGCAGCTTAGCTGGGGGCGACCATTCTGGCTACACCTTC. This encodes CASSLAGGDHSGYTF.

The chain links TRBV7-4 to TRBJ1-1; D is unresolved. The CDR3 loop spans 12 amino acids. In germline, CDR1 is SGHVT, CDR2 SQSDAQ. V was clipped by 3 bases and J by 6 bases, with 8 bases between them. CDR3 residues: CASSFANAEAFF. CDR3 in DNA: TGTGCCAGCAGCTTCGCTAACGCTGAAGCTTTCTTT. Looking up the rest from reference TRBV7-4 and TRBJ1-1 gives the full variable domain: GAGVSQSPRYKVAKRGRDVALRCDSISGHVTLYWYRQTLGQGSEVLTYSQSDAQRDKSGRPSGRFSAERPERSVSTLKIQRTEQGDSAVYLCASSFANAEAFFGQGTRLTVV.

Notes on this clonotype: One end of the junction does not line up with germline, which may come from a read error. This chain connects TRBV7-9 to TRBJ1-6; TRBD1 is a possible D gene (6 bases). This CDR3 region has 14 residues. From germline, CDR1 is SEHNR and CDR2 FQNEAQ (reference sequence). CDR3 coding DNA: TGTGCCGGCAGCTTTGACAGAAGGGGGGGGAGCCATGAGTTT. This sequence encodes CAGSFDRRGGSHEF.

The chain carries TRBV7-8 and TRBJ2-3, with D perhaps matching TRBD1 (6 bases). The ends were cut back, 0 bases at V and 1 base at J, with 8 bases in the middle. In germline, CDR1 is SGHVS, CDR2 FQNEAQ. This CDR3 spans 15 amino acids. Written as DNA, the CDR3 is TGTGCCAGCAGCTTAGCGGGGGCCGGCACAGATACGCAGTATTTT. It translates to CASSLAGAGTDTQYF.

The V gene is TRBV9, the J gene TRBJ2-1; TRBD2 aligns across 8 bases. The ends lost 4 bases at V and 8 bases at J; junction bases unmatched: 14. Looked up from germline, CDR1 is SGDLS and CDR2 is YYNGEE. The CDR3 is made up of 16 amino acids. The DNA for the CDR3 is TGTGCCAGCAGCTCTAAAAGGTGCGGGGGGAGCGATGAGCAGTTCTTC. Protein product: CASSSKRCGGSDEQFF.

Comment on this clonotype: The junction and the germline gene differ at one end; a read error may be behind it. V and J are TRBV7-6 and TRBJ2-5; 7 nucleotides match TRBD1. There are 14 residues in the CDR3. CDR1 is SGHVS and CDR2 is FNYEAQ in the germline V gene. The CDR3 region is CASSSDREQSPLHF. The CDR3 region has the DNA TGTGCCAGCAGCTCAGACAGGGAGCAGTCACCCCTCCACTTC.

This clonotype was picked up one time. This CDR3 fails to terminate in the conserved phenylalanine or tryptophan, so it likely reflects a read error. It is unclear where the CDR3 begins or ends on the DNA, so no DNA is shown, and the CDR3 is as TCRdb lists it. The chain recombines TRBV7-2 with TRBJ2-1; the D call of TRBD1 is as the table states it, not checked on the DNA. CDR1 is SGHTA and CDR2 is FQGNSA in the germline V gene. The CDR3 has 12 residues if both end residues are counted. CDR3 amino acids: CANSLSWGEGDP.

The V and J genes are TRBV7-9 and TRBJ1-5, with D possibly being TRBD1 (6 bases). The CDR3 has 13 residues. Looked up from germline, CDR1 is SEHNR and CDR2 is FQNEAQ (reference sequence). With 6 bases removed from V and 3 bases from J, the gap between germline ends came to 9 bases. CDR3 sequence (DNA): TGTGCCAGCAGTCGGGACACCAATCAGCCCCAGCATTTT. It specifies CASSRDTNQPQHF.

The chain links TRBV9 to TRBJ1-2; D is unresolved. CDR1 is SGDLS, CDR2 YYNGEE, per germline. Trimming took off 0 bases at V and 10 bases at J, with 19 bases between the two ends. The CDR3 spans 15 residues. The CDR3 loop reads CASSVVMASPLHYTF. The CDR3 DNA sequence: TGTGCCAGCAGCGTAGTCATGGCTTCACCCCTCCACTACACCTTC.

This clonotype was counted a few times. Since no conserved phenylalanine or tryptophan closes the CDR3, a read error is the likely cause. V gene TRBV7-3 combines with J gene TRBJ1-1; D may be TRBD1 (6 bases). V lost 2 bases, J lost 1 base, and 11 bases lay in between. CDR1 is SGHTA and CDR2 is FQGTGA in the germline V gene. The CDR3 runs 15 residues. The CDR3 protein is CASSLALTGNTEAFL. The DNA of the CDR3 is TGTGCCAGCAGCTTAGCGCTGACAGGGAACACTGAAGCTTTCCTT.

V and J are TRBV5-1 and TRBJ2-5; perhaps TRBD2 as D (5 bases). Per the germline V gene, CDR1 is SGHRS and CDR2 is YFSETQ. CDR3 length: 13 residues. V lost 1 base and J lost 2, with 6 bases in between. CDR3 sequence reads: CASSLRLQETQYF. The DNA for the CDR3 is TGCGCCAGCAGCTTGCGACTACAAGAGACCCAGTACTTC.

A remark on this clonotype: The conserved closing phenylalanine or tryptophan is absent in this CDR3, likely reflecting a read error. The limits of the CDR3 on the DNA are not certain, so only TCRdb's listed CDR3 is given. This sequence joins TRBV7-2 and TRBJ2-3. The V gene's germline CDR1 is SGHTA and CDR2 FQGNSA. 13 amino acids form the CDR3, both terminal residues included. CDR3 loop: CASSEAGTADTQY.